The 26 T cell receptor beta chains presented below share a single source sample, sequenced in a study of cytomegalovirus exposure and HLA in healthy donors (dated by TCRdb to about 2017). The library was made by the immunoSEQ multiplex PCR assay. For the multiplex PCR, a mixture combining 60 forward primers for TCR Vbeta segments and 13 reverse primers for TCR Jbeta segments was used. Not all clones reach the TCRdb copy of this immuneACCESS table, which keeps in-frame sequences only. Checked studies attribute under half of the gap to unresolved V genes and leave the rest unexplained. The sample table lists roughly 90,000 clones, 60% to 85% of them with a count of one. The ten most abundant clones make up around 4.3% of the sample. The sequenced material came from PBMCs. The receptor set was obtained from a woman in her thirties or forties in good health and CMV-seropositive.

The chain uses TRBV28 and TRBJ2-1; 8 nucleotides agree with TRBD1. CDR3 length: 12 residues. The germline gives CDR1 MDHEN, CDR2 SYDVKM. Germline trimming cut 5 bases from V and 11 bases from J; bases unmatched to any gene: 5. The CDR3 is CASSRRTGQQFF. The CDR3 DNA reads as TGTGCCAGCAGTAGACGGACAGGGCAGCAGTTCTTC.

The chain's CDR3 is CASSGSFGQGDQRQPQHF. The CDR3 DNA reads as TGCGCCAGCAGTGGGTCCTTTGGGCAGGGGGATCAGCGACAGCCCCAGCATTTT. The gene calls are TRBV10-2 and TRBJ1-5; 7 nucleotides line up with TRBD1. From germline, CDR1 is WSHSY and CDR2 SAAADI. There are 18 residues in the CDR3. V gave up 4 bases and J gave up 7 bases; unmatched junction bases: 19.

V usage is TRBV7-9 and J usage is TRBJ2-5, with 9 bases aligning to TRBD2. J lost 7 bases, V lost 4 bases, and 16 bases had no gene match. CDR3 length: 17 residues. CDR1 and CDR2 from the germline V gene are SEHNR and FQNEAQ (reference sequence). The CDR3 DNA follows: TGTGCCAGCAGCTACCGGGGCGCGGGACTAGCCCCGGGGACCCAGTACTTC. Protein sequence: CASSYRGAGLAPGTQYF.

This chain links TRBV15 with TRBJ1-2; TRBD1 agrees at 9 bases. The CDR3 sequence is 14 residues long. Germline values: CDR1 LNHNV, CDR2 YYDKDF (reference sequence). With V trimmed by 4 bases and J by 5 bases, 5 bases remained unmatched. In DNA form, the CDR3 reads TGTGCCACCAGCACCCGGGACAGGGAATATGGCTACACCTTC. Amino acids: CATSTRDREYGYTF.

V gene TRBV7-2 combines with J gene TRBJ2-7, with a possible D match to TRBD2 (5 bases). Trimming took off 4 bases at V and 10 bases at J, with 11 bases between the two ends. This CDR3 region has 11 residues. Germline V gene data show CDR1 as SGHTA and CDR2 as FQGNSA. The CDR3 sequence: CASSSYGIQYF. CDR3 nucleotide sequence: TGTGCCAGCAGCTCCTACGGGATTCAGTACTTC.

V is TRBV19 and J is TRBJ1-4, with 7 bases lining up with TRBD1. The J segment lost 0 bases and the V segment lost 3 bases, leaving 7 bases of the junction unmatched. Germline CDR1 and CDR2: LNHDA and SQIVND (reference sequence). The CDR3 sequence is 17 residues long. The CDR3 loop is CASSIPGQSATNEKLFF. The DNA for the CDR3 is TGTGCCAGTAGTATCCCGGGACAGAGTGCAACTAATGAAAAACTGTTTTTT.

CDR3 DNA: TGCGCCAGCAGCCAAGATGCGGGGTGGGACTATGGCTACACCTTC. It codes for CASSQDAGWDYGYTF. This sequence joins TRBV4-1 and TRBJ1-2; no firm D call. Deletions cut 0 bases from V and 3 bases from J, with 11 bases between. The germline V gene has CDR1 MGHRA and CDR2 YSYEKL. This CDR3 contains 15 residues.

The chain couples TRBV12-5 to TRBJ2-5; D is uncertain. Germline CDR1 is LGHNT and CDR2 is FRNRAP. V was shortened by 3 bases and J by 3 bases, with 8 bases between the two germline ends. The CDR3 sequence is 13 residues long. The CDR3 reads CASGFLVEETQYF. In nucleotides, the CDR3 is TGTGCTAGTGGTTTTCTAGTGGAAGAGACCCAGTACTTC.

V and J are TRBV7-9 and TRBJ2-1, with 14 nucleotides matching TRBD2. CDR3 length: 15 amino acids. J was trimmed by 6 bases and V by 6 bases; bases with no gene match: 4. Germline V gives CDR1 SEHNR, CDR2 FQNEAQ (reference sequence). CDR3 in amino acids: CASRAGTSGSNEQFF. The CDR3 DNA is TGTGCCAGCAGAGCCGGGACTAGCGGGAGCAATGAGCAGTTCTTC.

The chain is built from TRBV2 and TRBJ2-7, with a possible D match to TRBD2 (5 bases). Trimming took off 3 bases at V and 2 bases at J, with 14 bases between the two ends. This CDR3 region has 15 residues. Germline V gives CDR1 SNHLY, CDR2 FYNNEI. The CDR3 DNA reads TGTGCCAGCAGTGAGTTTGAGGGAGTCCCCTACGAGCAGTACTTC. It translates to CASSEFEGVPYEQYF.

The CDR3, as DNA: TGTGCCATCAGTGAGTCTGGCAGGGACTACGAGCAGTACTTC. Translated, it gives CAISESGRDYEQYF. V and J are TRBV10-3 and TRBJ2-7; maybe TRBD1 (5 bases). V dropped 0 bases and J dropped 3 bases, with 9 bases sitting between them. The germline gives CDR1 ENHRY, CDR2 SYGVKD. The CDR3 runs 14 residues.

V usage is TRBV5-1 and J usage is TRBJ1-2, with D perhaps matching TRBD1 (5 bases). The CDR3 loop spans 16 amino acids. The V end lost 0 bases, the J end lost 6 bases, and 18 bases lay between the germline ends. Germline CDR1 reads SGHRS; CDR2 reads YFSETQ. Here the CDR3 reads CASSLAESTGGHGYTF. The CDR3 bases are TGCGCCAGCAGCTTGGCGGAATCAACAGGTGGCCATGGCTACACCTTC.

V and J are TRBV5-1 and TRBJ2-3; 9 bases match TRBD2. J gave up 5 bases and V 3 bases, and 4 bases lay outside the gene matches. The germline gives CDR1 SGHRS, CDR2 YFSETQ. This CDR3 comprises 14 residues. This CDR3 is CASSYASGKDTQYF. CDR3 nucleotide sequence: TGCGCCAGCAGCTACGCTAGCGGGAAAGATACGCAGTATTTT.

The chain combines TRBV7-3 with TRBJ2-5; tentatively, D is TRBD1 (7 bases). Germline-derived CDR1 and CDR2 are SGHTA and FQGTGA. V lost 5 bases to trimming and J lost 5 bases, with 15 bases between them. The CDR3 sequence is 14 residues long. CDR3 coding DNA: TGTGCCAGCAGCGCATCAGGGGGGCGGGAGACCCAGTACTTC. Amino acid sequence: CASSASGGRETQYF.

This sequence joins TRBV15 and TRBJ2-4, with D possibly TRBD2 on 5 matching bases. Germline loops: CDR1 LNHNV, CDR2 YYDKDF (reference sequence). The ends were cut back, 2 bases at V and 0 bases at J, with 14 bases in the middle. The CDR3 covers 17 residues. The CDR3 spells CATSRNRGGLAKNIQYF. DNA for the CDR3: TGTGCCACCAGCAGAAATCGTGGAGGACTAGCCAAAAACATTCAGTACTTC.

The rearrangement links TRBV2 to TRBJ2-5; TRBD2 matches 7 bases. The better agreement between TRBJ2-7 and the DNA end casts doubt on the J call. The CDR3 totals 14 residues. Germline V gene sequence: CDR1 SNHLY, CDR2 FYNNEI. The CDR3: CASSVGGSSYEQYF. For the CDR3, the DNA is TGTGCCAGCAGTGTCGGCGGGAGCTCCTACGAGCAGTACTTC.

The gene calls are TRBV2 and TRBJ2-3, with D perhaps TRBD2 (6 bases). The CDR3 is made up of 15 amino acids. From germline, CDR1 is SNHLY and CDR2 FYNNEI. V gave up 6 bases and J gave up 2 bases, with 15 bases separating them. This chain's CDR3 is CASRQTRLHTDTQYF. Written as DNA, the CDR3 is TGTGCCAGCAGGCAGACTAGGTTGCACACAGATACGCAGTATTTT.

The gene calls are TRBV5-1 and TRBJ2-2, with 13 bases that match TRBD2. Looked up from germline, CDR1 is SGHRS and CDR2 is YFSETQ. The length of the CDR3 is 16 residues. V lost 5 bases and J lost 4; bases outside the gene matches: 5. CDR3 sequence: CASRQLAGGSTGELFF. In DNA, the CDR3 is TGCGCCAGCAGGCAACTAGCGGGAGGGTCCACCGGGGAGCTGTTTTTT.

This chain joins TRBV4-3 and TRBJ1-5, with a weak D call TRBD1 (6 bases). V lost 0 bases to trimming and J lost 6 bases, with 12 bases between them. CDR3 length equals 15 residues. Per the germline V gene, CDR1 is LGHNA and CDR2 is YSLEER. CDR3 DNA sequence: TGCGCCAGCAGCCAAGATTGGGGGCTTGGTCAGCCCCAGCATTTT. This sequence encodes CASSQDWGLGQPQHF.

V usage is TRBV6-1 and J usage is TRBJ2-7; D is perhaps TRBD1 (6 bases). V was pared by 6 bases and J by 6 bases, with 18 bases between. The germline gives CDR1 MNHNS, CDR2 SASEGT. The CDR3 loop spans 14 amino acids. The CDR3 reads CASSIRQETREQYF. The CDR3, as DNA: TGTGCCAGCAGCATCAGACAGGAAACGCGCGAGCAGTACTTC.

The J gene is TRBJ2-5, the V gene TRBV5-4; TRBD2 matches at 11 bases. The DNA matches TRBJ2-7 better at its end, which makes the J call doubtful. Germline V lookup: CDR1 SGHNT, CDR2 YYREEE (reference sequence). The CDR3 spans 15 residues. In DNA, the CDR3 is TGTGCCAGCAGCACGGGGACTAGCGGAACCTACGAGCAGTACTTC. Translating gives CASSTGTSGTYEQYF.

CDR3 sequence (DNA): TGTGCCAGCAGATCCTCCGACAGACAAGAGACCCAGTACTTC. Translating it yields CASRSSDRQETQYF. The genes are TRBV6-5 and TRBJ2-5, with TRBD1 as a possible D gene (5 bases). Trimming removed 6 bases from V and 2 bases from J, with 13 bases in between. CDR3 length equals 14 residues. Per the germline V gene, CDR1 is MNHEY and CDR2 is SVGAGI.

The chain carries TRBV9 and TRBJ2-7; 9 bases align to TRBD2. CDR3 length: 16 amino acids. CDR1 and CDR2 from the germline V gene are SGDLS and YYNGEE. V trimming: 4 bases; J trimming: 4 bases; junction bases outside the gene matches: 12. The CDR3 DNA reads as TGTGCCAGCAGCCCCCAAGCGGGAGGCCCTATATACGAGCAGTACTTC. Protein sequence: CASSPQAGGPIYEQYF.

V gene TRBV9 combines with J gene TRBJ2-7; D might be TRBD1 (6 bases). From germline, CDR1 is SGDLS and CDR2 YYNGEE. The CDR3 is made up of 14 amino acids. With 4 bases removed from V and 3 bases from J, the gap between germline ends came to 14 bases. The chain's CDR3 is CASSYRDTNYEQYF. As DNA, the CDR3 is TGTGCCAGCAGCTACCGGGACACAAACTACGAGCAGTACTTC.

The rearrangement uses TRBV5-4 and TRBJ1-2; 8 bases are shared with TRBD1. CDR1 is SGHNT and CDR2 is YYREEE in the germline V gene (reference sequence). This CDR3 has 16 amino acids. The J segment lost 4 bases and the V segment lost 3 bases, leaving 11 bases of the junction unmatched. The CDR3 DNA follows: TGTGCCAGCAGCTCGACGGGGGACAGGAACCGCTATGGCTACACCTTC. Translating gives CASSSTGDRNRYGYTF.

This clone was observed a handful of times. This chain joins TRBV4-1 and TRBJ1-5; maybe TRBD1 (5 bases). Germline-derived CDR1 and CDR2 are MGHRA and YSYEKL. The CDR3 consists of 16 residues. V was shortened by 4 bases and J by 3 bases, with 16 bases between the two germline ends. CDR3 sequence reads: CASSLTQGGYNQPQHF. The DNA for the CDR3 is TGCGCCAGCAGCCTGACCCAGGGAGGTTACAATCAGCCCCAGCATTTT.